This is a list of T cell receptor beta chains from one sample in a study of blood T cell repertoires in COVID-19. Produced via immunoSEQ multiplex PCR; TCRdb's table is partial and in-frame only. The sample records approximately 440,000 clones, about nine tenths being singletons. The specimen sequenced was PBMCs or T cells enriched from blood (not recorded which). Receptors originate from a man younger than 30 who had recovered from COVID-19. CDR3s include the opening cysteine and the closing phenylalanine or tryptophan. Fields, in order: CDR3 length, clone size, V gene, D gene, J gene, CDR3 protein, CDR3 DNA. D genes are given only for firm matches. Expanded clones are given a class, and other clones once, few, many or no size at all.

length: 14
size: once
V: TRBV6-1
D: TRBD2
J: TRBJ2-1
CDR3: CASSEAGTRYEQFF
DNA: TGTGCCAGCAGTGAAGCCGGGACTAGATATGAGCAGTTCTTC

length: 12
size: once
V: TRBV12-3/TRBV12-4
D: NA
J: TRBJ1-5
CDR3: CASSEGRGPQHF
DNA: TGTGCCAGCAGTGAGGGTAGAGGACCCCAGCATTTT

length: 15
size: NA
V: TRBV19
D: NA
J: TRBJ1-3
CDR3: CASSIVGAQGNTIYF
DNA: TGTGCCAGTAGTATTGTGGGGGCGCAAGGAAACACCATATATTTT

length: 15
size: NA
V: TRBV3-1/TRBV3-2
D: NA
J: TRBJ2-3
CDR3: CASSQGRGSSDTQYF
DNA: TGTGCCAGCAGCCAAGGACGTGGGAGCTCGGATACGCAGTATTTT

length: 15
size: NA
V: TRBV15
D: TRBD2
J: TRBJ2-1
CDR3: CATSRTIGGYNEQFF
DNA: TGTGCCACCAGCAGAACCATCGGGGGGTACAATGAGCAGTTCTTC

length: 16
size: NA
V: TRBV5-1
D: TRBD2
J: TRBJ2-5
CDR3: CASSLTGTRNQETQYF
DNA: TGCGCCAGCAGCTTGACCGGGACTAGAAACCAAGAGACCCAGTACTTC

length: 16
size: NA
V: TRBV7-9
D: TRBD2
J: TRBJ2-1
CDR3: CASSSTSGRSGNEQFF
DNA: TGTGCCAGCAGCTCTACCAGCGGGAGGTCGGGAAATGAGCAGTTCTTC

length: 15
size: NA
V: TRBV4-2
D: NA
J: TRBJ1-4
CDR3: CASSPAKTDNEKLFF
DNA: TGTGCCAGCAGCCCAGCGAAAACCGATAATGAAAAACTGTTTTTT

length: 15
size: few
V: TRBV23-1
D: TRBD1
J: TRBJ1-2
CDR3: CASSPKTGGNYGYTF
DNA: TGCGCCAGCAGTCCGAAGACAGGGGGCAACTATGGCTACACCTTC

length: 16
size: NA
V: TRBV14
D: TRBD2
J: TRBJ2-1
CDR3: CASSQDPWTRVDEQFF
DNA: TGTGCCAGCAGCCAAGATCCCTGGACTAGGGTCGATGAGCAGTTCTTC

length: 12
size: once
V: TRBV19
D: TRBD1
J: TRBJ1-2
CDR3: CASTRTGNGYTF
DNA: TGTGCCAGTACGAGGACAGGGAATGGCTACACCTTC

length: 14
size: once
V: TRBV6-2/TRBV6-3
D: TRBD2
J: TRBJ2-7
CDR3: CASSYSASGNEQYF
DNA: TGTGCCAGCAGTTACTCTGCTAGCGGGAACGAGCAGTACTTC

length: 16
size: NA
V: TRBV29-1
D: NA
J: TRBJ2-7
CDR3: CSVEAAATIYPYEQYF
DNA: TGCAGCGTTGAAGCAGCGGCTACGATTTATCCCTACGAGCAGTACTTC

length: 14
size: NA
V: TRBV27
D: TRBD1
J: TRBJ1-1
CDR3: CASRLQGAGTEAFF
DNA: TGTGCCAGCCGCTTGCAGGGGGCGGGCACTGAAGCTTTCTTT

length: 19
size: NA
V: TRBV15
D: TRBD2
J: TRBJ2-1
CDR3: CATSREGTSGTRRYNEQFF
DNA: TGTGCCACCAGCAGAGAGGGGACTAGCGGGACTCGACGCTACAATGAGCAGTTCTTC

length: 13
size: NA
V: TRBV7-8
D: NA
J: TRBJ1-2
CDR3: CASSRSGGDGYTF
DNA: TGTGCCAGCAGCCGATCTGGCGGAGATGGCTACACCTTC

length: 14
size: NA
V: TRBV7-3
D: NA
J: TRBJ1-2
CDR3: CASSPRGRDYGYTF
DNA: TGTGCCAGCAGCCCCCGCGGGAGGGACTATGGCTACACCTTC

length: 15
size: NA
V: TRBV28
D: TRBD2
J: TRBJ2-7
CDR3: CASQRMTSGTYEQYF
DNA: TGTGCCAGCCAACGAATGACTAGCGGGACCTACGAGCAGTACTTC

length: 15
size: NA
V: TRBV19
D: NA
J: TRBJ1-6
CDR3: CASRETGGHPSPLHF
DNA: TGTGCCAGTAGAGAAACGGGGGGCCACCCTTCACCCCTCCACTTT

length: 15
size: NA
V: TRBV7-9
D: TRBD1
J: TRBJ1-4
CDR3: CASSSGQAGGEKLFF
DNA: TGTGCCAGCAGCTCCGGACAGGCGGGAGGGGAAAAACTGTTTTTT

length: 13
size: few
V: TRBV5-4
D: NA
J: TRBJ1-2
CDR3: CASSSIMPGGYTF
DNA: TGTGCCAGCAGCTCAATCATGCCGGGTGGCTACACCTTC

length: 13
size: NA
V: TRBV29-1
D: NA
J: TRBJ1-5
CDR3: CSAAGGSNQPQHF
DNA: TGCAGCGCCGCGGGAGGTAGCAATCAGCCCCAGCATTTT

length: 15
size: NA
V: TRBV27
D: NA
J: TRBJ1-5
CDR3: CASSSGSLGNQPQHF
DNA: TGTGCCAGCAGTTCAGGGTCGTTGGGCAATCAGCCCCAGCATTTT

length: 14
size: NA
V: TRBV10-3
D: NA
J: TRBJ2-7
CDR3: CAISVSRDSYEQYF
DNA: TGTGCCATCTCAGTCAGCAGGGACTCCTACGAGCAGTACTTC

length: 14
size: once
V: TRBV24-1
D: NA
J: TRBJ1-2
CDR3: CATSDPGRTYGYTF
DNA: TGTGCCACCAGTGATCCTGGGAGGACCTATGGCTACACCTTC

length: 16
size: NA
V: TRBV3-1/TRBV3-2
D: NA
J: TRBJ1-3
CDR3: CASSQGPGRSGNTIYF
DNA: TGTGCCAGCAGCCAAGGACCAGGGCGCTCTGGAAACACCATATATTTT